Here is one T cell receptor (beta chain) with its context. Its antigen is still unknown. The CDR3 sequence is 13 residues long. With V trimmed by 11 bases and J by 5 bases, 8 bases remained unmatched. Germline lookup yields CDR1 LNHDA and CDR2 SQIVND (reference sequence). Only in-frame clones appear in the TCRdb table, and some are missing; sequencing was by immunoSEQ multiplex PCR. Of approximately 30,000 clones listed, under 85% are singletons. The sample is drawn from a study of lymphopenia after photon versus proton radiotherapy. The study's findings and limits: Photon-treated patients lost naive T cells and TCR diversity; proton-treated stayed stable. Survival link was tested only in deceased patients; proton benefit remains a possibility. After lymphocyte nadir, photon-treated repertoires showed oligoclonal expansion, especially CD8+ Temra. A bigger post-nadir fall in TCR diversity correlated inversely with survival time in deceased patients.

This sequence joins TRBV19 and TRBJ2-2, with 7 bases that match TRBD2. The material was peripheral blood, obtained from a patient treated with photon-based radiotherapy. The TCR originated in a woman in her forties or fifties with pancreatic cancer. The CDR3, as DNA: TGTGCCGGCTCCCACGGGGGGACCGGGGAGCTGTTTTTT. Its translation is CAGSHGGTGELFF.